This T cell receptor (beta chain) was found in a study of CD8 T cells in Susac syndrome. Trimming cost V 0 bases and J 0 bases, with 11 bases left between them. This CDR3 has 16 amino acids. Germline V gives CDR1 LNHDA, CDR2 SQIVND (reference sequence). Patients with Susac syndrome showed fulfilment of recently defined diagnostic criteria for definite or probable disease. RNA totalling about 0.45 to 1 ug underwent reverse transcription with random hexamers. With immunoSEQ multiplex PCR, TCR beta CDR3 was amplified across 54 Vbeta and 13 Jbeta. TCRdb re-called the immunoSEQ multiplex PCR reads through MiXCR, storing one row per CDR3 protein. Of about 140,000 distinct CDR3 sequences listed, roughly 94% are singletons.

This sequence was found in a human donor with Susac syndrome. The sequenced sample was CD4+ T cells from PBMCs. The gene calls are TRBV19 and TRBJ1-2; perhaps TRBD1 as D (6 bases). CDR3 region: CASSIEGNRANYGYTF. CDR3 nucleotides: TGTGCCAGTAGTATAGAGGGGAACAGGGCTAACTATGGCTACACCTTC.